The entry below gives a single TCR beta chain sequence along with its context. This clone was detected a few times. This receptor's antigen is unknown. Nothing much larger sits one base from this clone, and base qualities are not available. From its cysteine to its phenylalanine, the CDR3 spans 11 amino acids. Only the CDR3 DNA is retained, 33 bases long and in frame from the first base. The germline V gene encodes CDR1 MNHEY and CDR2 SVGAGI. The junction carries 12 bases between V and J, which are trimmed by 4 bases and 17 bases respectively. Genomic DNA was extracted from sorted cells for sequencing of the TCRbeta CDR3 region. TCRbeta CDR3 regions were sequenced using the immunoSEQ Assay. The clones in this table, taken by TCRdb from immuneACCESS, are in-frame only. Not every clone is retained; where verified, under half of the shortfall comes from an unresolved V gene, and the cause of the rest is unknown. Within this sample are about 79,000 clones, with around 91% of them counted one time only. Jointly, the top ten make up about 0.35% of the sample.

This entry is derived from a study of OX40 agonist ivuxolimab in advanced cancers. Some background on the complete study: Ivuxolimab was a fully human IgG2 agonistic monoclonal antibody targeting the costimulatory receptor OX40 (CD134). Intravenous ivuxolimab was administered to patients every 2 weeks at six dose levels: 0.01, 0.1, 0.3, 1.5, 3 and 10 mg/kg. Of the 50 or so patients in dose escalation, some 19 had hepatocellular carcinoma, about 15 had melanoma, 9 had renal cell carcinoma and 9 had head and neck cancer. In the dose-escalation cohort, 70% to 85% of patients were male, and the mean age was roughly 56 years with a range of roughly 20 to 85. Prior anti-PD-1, anti-PD-L1 or anti-CTLA-4 therapy was permitted, and approximately 41% of dose-escalation patients had received checkpoint inhibitors. Partial responses were achieved by three dose-escalation patients, of whom one had hepatocellular carcinoma and two had cutaneous melanoma. The point of sequencing TCRbeta in the periphery was to test whether ivuxolimab changed TCR sequence diversity and drove clonal T-cell expansion. The monotherapy dose-escalation portion (N of about 52 patients) of the phase I ivuxolimab trial is reported in the paper.

The trial excluded patients who had a history of autoimmune disease or were on systemic immunosuppression. Peripheral blood for TCR sequencing was collected from all dose cohorts at baseline, on cycle 4 day 1, and on cycle 7 day 1. The samples were taken from a phase I, first-in-human, multicenter, open-label dose-escalation trial of ivuxolimab. Adults with locally advanced or metastatic melanoma, renal cell, hepatocellular, or head and neck squamous cell carcinoma were enrolled in the trial. CD4+ and CD8+ T cells were sorted separately from peripheral blood before TCR sequencing. Points the paper makes about the study in general: In the 0.1-3.0 mg/kg groups, partial responders were among the patients with the lowest normalized peripheral clonal expansion, particularly in CD8+ T cells. Which antigens the clonally expanded peripheral T cells were specific for was not determined. After ivuxolimab, CD8+ T cells had more expanded clones than CD4+ T cells on average. Low levels of normalized T-cell clonal expansion were also seen in some nonresponding patients. At doses of 0.1 to 3.0 mg/kg, clonal expansion of both CD4+ and CD8+ T cells in blood was seen between baseline and week 6.

The chain couples TRBV6-5 to TRBJ1-6; the D gene cannot be named for sure. Material: CD4+ or CD8+ T cells sorted from blood, obtained in a trial of the OX40 agonist ivuxolimab. The source of this sequence is an adult with an advanced solid tumor such as melanoma, head and neck, liver or kidney cancer. Here the CDR3 is given as CASSLEIGFHF. The nucleotides are TGTGCCAGCAGTTTAGAGATTGGATTCCACTTT.